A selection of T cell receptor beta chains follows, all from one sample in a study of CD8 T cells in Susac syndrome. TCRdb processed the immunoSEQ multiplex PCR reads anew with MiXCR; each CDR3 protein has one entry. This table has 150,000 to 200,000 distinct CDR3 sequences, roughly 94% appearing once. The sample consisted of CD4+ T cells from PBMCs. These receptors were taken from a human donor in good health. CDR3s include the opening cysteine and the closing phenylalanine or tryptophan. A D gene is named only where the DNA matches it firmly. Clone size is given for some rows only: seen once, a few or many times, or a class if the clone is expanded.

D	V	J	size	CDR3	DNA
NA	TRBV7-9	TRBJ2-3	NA	CASSLGGAHRVTDTQYF	TGTGCCAGCAGCTTAGGGGGGGCCCACAGGGTCACAGATACGCAGTATTTT
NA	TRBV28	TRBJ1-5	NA	CASSLVMGSQPQHF	TGTGCCAGCAGTTTAGTTATGGGGTCTCAGCCCCAGCATTTT
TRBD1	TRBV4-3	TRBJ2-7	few	CASSQDRAREQYF	TGTGCCAGCAGCCAGGACAGGGCGAGGGAGCAGTACTTC
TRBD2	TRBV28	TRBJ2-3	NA	CASSPAGVGTDTQYF	TGTGCCAGCAGTCCCGCGGGAGTAGGCACAGATACGCAGTATTTT
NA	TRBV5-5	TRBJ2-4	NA	CASSSRDEKNIQYF	TGTGCCAGCAGCAGCCGGGACGAAAAAAACATTCAGTACTTC
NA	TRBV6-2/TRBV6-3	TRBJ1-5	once	CASREAGDNQPQHF	TGTGCCAGCAGAGAGGCGGGGGACAATCAGCCCCAGCATTTT
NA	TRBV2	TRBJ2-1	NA	CASRGQTSRGEQFF	TGTGCCAGCAGGGGTCAAACGAGTAGGGGTGAGCAGTTCTTC
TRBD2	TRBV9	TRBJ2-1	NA	CASSPRTSGRGEQFF	TGTGCCAGCAGCCCTCGGACTAGCGGGAGGGGTGAGCAGTTCTTC
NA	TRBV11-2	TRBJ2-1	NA	CASSWSGTSYNEQFF	TGTGCCAGCAGCTGGTCAGGGACTTCCTACAATGAGCAGTTCTTC
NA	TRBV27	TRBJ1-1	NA	CASSSHTGHGNTEAFF	TGTGCCAGCAGTTCCCATACAGGGCACGGGAACACTGAAGCTTTCTTT
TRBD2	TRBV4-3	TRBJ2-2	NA	CASSRRTSGSVTGELFF	TGCGCCAGCAGCCGTCGGACTAGCGGGAGTGTCACCGGGGAGCTGTTTTTT
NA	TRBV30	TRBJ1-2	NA	CAWSELQGTHGYTF	TGTGCCTGGAGCGAGCTCCAGGGGACTCATGGCTACACCTTC
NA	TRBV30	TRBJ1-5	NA	CAWTGVNSNQPQHF	TGTGCCTGGACAGGGGTCAACAGCAATCAGCCCCAGCATTTT
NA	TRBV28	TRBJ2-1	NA	CASQLILGEQFF	TGTGCCAGCCAATTAATCCTTGGTGAGCAGTTCTTC
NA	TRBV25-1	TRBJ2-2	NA	CASTQGGYTGELFF	TGTGCCAGCACCCAAGGGGGATACACCGGGGAGCTGTTTTTT
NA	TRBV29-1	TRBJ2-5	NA	CSTGLQGTQYF	TGCAGCACCGGGCTCCAAGGGACCCAGTACTTC
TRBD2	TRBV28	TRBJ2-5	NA	CASRGLAGRYPVF	TGTGCCAGCAGGGGACTAGCGGGCCGTTACCCGGTCTTC
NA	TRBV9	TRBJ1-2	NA	CASSVAEGYGYTF	TGTGCCAGCAGCGTAGCCGAGGGCTATGGCTACACCTTC
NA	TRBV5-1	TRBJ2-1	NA	CASSVGWETYNEQFF	TGCGCCAGCAGCGTCGGGTGGGAGACCTACAATGAGCAGTTCTTC
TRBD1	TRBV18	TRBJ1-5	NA	CASSPSQQGFRNQPQHF	TGTGCCAGCTCACCATCCCAACAGGGGTTTCGCAATCAGCCCCAGCATTTT
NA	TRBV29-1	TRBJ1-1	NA	CSVVGPANTEAFF	TGCAGCGTTGTTGGGCCGGCGAACACTGAAGCTTTCTTT
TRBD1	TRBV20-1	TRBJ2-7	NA	CSARANRGSVEQYF	TGCAGTGCTAGAGCCAACAGGGGAAGTGTCGAGCAGTACTTC
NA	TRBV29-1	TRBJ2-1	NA	CSGSQKEQFF	TGCAGCGGCTCCCAGAAGGAGCAGTTCTTC
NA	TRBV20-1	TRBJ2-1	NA	CSASPRRGYNEQFF	TGCAGTGCTAGTCCTCGGCGGGGCTACAATGAGCAGTTCTTC
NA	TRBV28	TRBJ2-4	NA	CASSLLGIQAKNIQYF	TGTGCCAGCAGTTTACTGGGCATCCAAGCCAAAAACATTCAGTACTTC
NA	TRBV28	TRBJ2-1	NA	CASSLRWANEQFF	TGTGCCAGCAGCCTTAGGTGGGCGAATGAGCAGTTCTTC
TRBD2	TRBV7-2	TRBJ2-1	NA	CASSKNLLASGNEQFF	TGTGCCAGCAGCAAAAATCTACTAGCGTCTGGCAATGAGCAGTTCTTC
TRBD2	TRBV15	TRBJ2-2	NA	CATSRDRTSGNTGELFF	TGTGCCACCAGCAGAGATAGGACTAGCGGTAACACCGGGGAGCTGTTTTTT
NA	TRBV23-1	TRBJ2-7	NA	CASSQSKDTASSYEQYF	TGCGCCAGCAGTCAATCAAAGGACACCGCTAGCTCCTACGAGCAGTACTTC
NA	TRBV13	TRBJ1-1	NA	CASSPRANTEAFF	TGTGCCAGCAGCCCGAGGGCGAACACTGAAGCTTTCTTT
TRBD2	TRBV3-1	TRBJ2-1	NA	CASSAGPRGSGVNEQFF	TGTGCCAGCAGCGCTGGGCCTCGCGGGAGTGGGGTCAATGAGCAGTTCTTC
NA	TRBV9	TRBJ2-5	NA	CASSVGVSPQETQYF	TGTGCCAGCAGCGTAGGGGTCAGTCCCCAAGAGACCCAGTACTTC
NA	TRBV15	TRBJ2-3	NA	CATSRDRLRTDTQYF	TGTGCCACCAGCAGAGACCGACTACGCACAGATACGCAGTATTTT
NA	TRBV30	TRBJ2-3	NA	CAWSAGRDTQYF	TGTGCCTGGAGTGCCGGTCGGGATACGCAGTATTTT
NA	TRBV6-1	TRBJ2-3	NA	CATRERQKYF	TGTGCCACACGGGAGCGTCAGAAGTATTTT
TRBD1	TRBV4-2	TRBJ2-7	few	CASSPTGGSYEQYF	TGTGCCAGCAGCCCGACAGGGGGCTCGTACGAGCAGTACTTC